Listed below are T cell receptor beta chains from one sample, sequenced in a study of T cell clonotyping in hematopoietic cell transplantation. Method: immunoSEQ multiplex PCR; TCRdb's copy keeps in-frame clones and lacks some. The profile shows about 69,000 clones, 95% to 97% of them singletons. The specimen comprised peripheral blood mononuclear cells, sampled before stem cell transplant. These TCRs come from a woman between 45 and 65 years old with acute myeloid leukemia. Some clones in this sample may be carry-over from other donors' samples. The CDR3 runs from the conserved cysteine through the conserved F or W. The order of the fields is clone size, J gene, D gene, V gene, CDR3 protein, CDR3 DNA. A D gene is named only where the DNA matches it firmly. The listing skips clone size in some rows; elsewhere it reads once, few, many or a size class.

NA	TRBJ2-5	NA	TRBV5-1	CASSPRGELRNRETQYF	TGCGCCAGCAGTCCCCGAGGCGAGCTAAGAAACAGAGAGACCCAGTACTTC
NA	TRBJ1-1	NA	TRBV11-1	CASSLTINMNTEAFF	TGTGCCAGCAGCTTAACAATAAACATGAACACTGAAGCTTTCTTT
NA	TRBJ2-3	NA	TRBV4-1	CASSQTGPPISTDTQYF	TGCGCCAGCAGCCAGACCGGGCCCCCGATAAGCACAGATACGCAGTATTTT
NA	TRBJ1-6	NA	TRBV18	CASSPEKGKSPLHF	TGTGCCAGCTCACCAGAGAAAGGGAAGTCACCCCTCCACTTT
NA	TRBJ1-2	NA	TRBV7-2	CASSLGRTIYGYTF	TGTGCCAGCAGCTTAGGTCGGACCATCTATGGCTACACCTTC
NA	TRBJ1-2	TRBD1	TRBV29-1	CSVSETGDYGYTF	TGCAGCGTTTCTGAGACAGGGGACTATGGCTACACCTTC
NA	TRBJ1-2	NA	TRBV7-9	CASSLSVSGYTF	TGTGCCAGCAGCTTATCGGTTAGCGGCTACACCTTC
NA	TRBJ1-4	NA	TRBV5-1	CASSLNLSPNEKLFF	TGCGCCAGCAGTTTGAACCTGAGCCCCAATGAAAAACTGTTTTTT
NA	TRBJ1-1	NA	TRBV5-1	CASSSGPNNLMNTEAFF	TGCGCCAGCAGCTCCGGGCCAAATAACCTAATGAACACTGAAGCTTTCTTT
NA	TRBJ1-2	TRBD1	TRBV30	CAWNLGQEGGYTF	TGTGCCTGGAACTTGGGACAGGAGGGTGGCTACACCTTC
NA	TRBJ1-5	NA	TRBV19	CASSQDRFDSNQPQHF	TGTGCCAGTAGTCAAGACAGATTCGATAGCAATCAGCCCCAGCATTTT
NA	TRBJ1-2	NA	TRBV2	CATTMELARGYTF	TGTGCCACAACAATGGAGCTTGCACGTGGCTACACCTTC
NA	TRBJ2-7	TRBD1	TRBV2	CASSEGTGYSPFGQYF	TGTGCCAGCAGTGAAGGGACAGGGTATTCCCCCTTCGGGCAGTACTTC
NA	TRBJ2-1	TRBD1	TRBV19	CASKAGGLVNNEQFF	TGTGCCAGTAAAGCAGGGGGTTTAGTGAACAATGAGCAGTTCTTC
NA	TRBJ1-5	NA	TRBV6-1	CASSEARRTGNQPQHF	TGTGCCAGCAGTGAAGCGCGTAGGACTGGCAATCAGCCCCAGCATTTT
NA	TRBJ1-1	NA	TRBV28	CASPRGGNTEAFF	TGTGCCAGCCCCCGGGGGGGTAACACTGAAGCTTTCTTT
NA	TRBJ1-5	NA	TRBV30	CAWSGAGNQPQHF	TGTGCCTGGAGTGGGGCGGGCAATCAGCCCCAGCATTTT
NA	TRBJ1-1	NA	TRBV5-1	CASSLYQQGYTEAFF	TGCGCCAGCAGCCTTTACCAACAGGGTTACACTGAAGCTTTCTTT
NA	TRBJ2-4	NA	TRBV5-1	CASSPTGALAKNIQYF	TGCGCCAGCAGCCCTACAGGTGCTTTAGCCAAAAACATTCAGTACTTC
NA	TRBJ2-7	TRBD2	TRBV7-2	CASSNERGASYEQYF	TGTGCCAGCAGCAACGAGCGGGGGGCCTCCTACGAGCAGTACTTC
NA	TRBJ2-7	NA	TRBV27	CASSTARGRIYEQYF	TGTGCCAGCAGTACTGCCCGGGGACGGATCTACGAGCAGTACTTC
NA	TRBJ2-6	NA	TRBV19	CASSIEHNSGANVLTF	TGTGCCAGTAGTATAGAACATAACTCTGGGGCCAACGTCCTGACTTTC
NA	TRBJ1-2	NA	TRBV30	CAWSSGTGYTF	TGTGCCTGGAGCTCGGGAACTGGCTACACCTTC
NA	TRBJ1-5	NA	TRBV5-6	CASSLVRGGTPQHF	TGTGCCAGCAGCTTGGTCCGGGGAGGGACGCCCCAGCATTTT
NA	TRBJ2-7	NA	TRBV9	CASSFRDDRYEQYF	TGTGCCAGCAGCTTCCGGGACGACCGATACGAGCAGTACTTC
once	TRBJ1-6	NA	TRBV6-5	CASRKSGRDSPLHF	TGTGCCAGCAGAAAATCGGGGAGAGATTCACCCCTCCACTTT
NA	TRBJ2-2	NA	TRBV27	CASSGRLETGELFF	TGTGCCAGCAGTGGTCGACTAGAAACCGGGGAGCTGTTTTTT
NA	TRBJ1-2	NA	TRBV9	CASSVGQPNYGYTF	TGTGCCAGCAGCGTAGGTCAGCCTAACTATGGCTACACCTTC
NA	TRBJ2-7	TRBD1	TRBV27	CASSHTGTGIYEQYF	TGTGCCAGCAGTCACACCGGGACAGGGATCTACGAGCAGTACTTC
NA	TRBJ2-4	TRBD2	TRBV30	CAWSVSGGAKNIQYF	TGTGCCTGGAGTGTTAGCGGGGGAGCCAAAAACATTCAGTACTTC
NA	TRBJ2-7	TRBD2	TRBV28	CASSLRAGDSYEQYF	TGTGCCAGCAGTTTACGAGCGGGGGATTCCTACGAGCAGTACTTC
NA	TRBJ2-7	TRBD1	TRBV5-1	CASSYWTGGYEQYF	TGCGCCAGCAGCTACTGGACAGGGGGCTACGAGCAGTACTTC
NA	TRBJ1-1	NA	TRBV30	CAWGRDTEAFF	TGTGCCTGGGGTAGGGACACTGAAGCTTTCTTT
NA	TRBJ2-2	NA	TRBV27	CASREGQTNTGELFF	TGTGCCAGCAGGGAGGGACAGACGAACACCGGGGAGCTGTTTTTT
NA	TRBJ2-1	NA	TRBV28	CASRESYNEQFF	TGTGCCAGCAGGGAAAGCTACAATGAGCAGTTCTTC
NA	TRBJ1-2	NA	TRBV5-4	CASGQQATNYGYTF	TGTGCCAGCGGGCAACAGGCGACGAACTATGGCTACACCTTC
NA	TRBJ1-2	NA	TRBV5-5	CASSFETNYGYTF	TGTGCCAGCAGCTTTGAGACAAACTATGGCTACACCTTC
NA	TRBJ2-3	NA	TRBV23-1	CASGVLVSTDTQYF	TGCGCCAGCGGGGTATTGGTCAGCACAGATACGCAGTATTTT
NA	TRBJ2-1	TRBD1	TRBV5-1	CASSTLNPGQGRNEQFF	TGCGCCAGCAGCACGCTCAACCCGGGACAGGGTCGCAATGAGCAGTTCTTC
NA	TRBJ2-5	NA	TRBV25-1	CASAQETQYF	TGTGCCAGCGCACAAGAGACCCAGTACTTC
once	TRBJ1-3	NA	TRBV21-1	CASRPRPGNTIYF	TGTGCCAGCAGACCCCGGCCTGGAAACACCATATATTTT
NA	TRBJ2-6	NA	TRBV5-8	CASSSVGPNSGANVLTF	TGTGCCAGCAGTTCAGTTGGTCCGAACTCTGGGGCCAACGTCCTGACTTTC
NA	TRBJ2-7	NA	TRBV9	CASSVDTNYEQYF	TGTGCCAGCAGCGTAGATACCAACTACGAGCAGTACTTC
NA	TRBJ2-5	NA	TRBV6-5	CASSSPSRQRQETQYF	TGTGCCAGCAGTTCACCTTCAAGACAGAGACAAGAGACCCAGTACTTC
NA	TRBJ1-1	NA	TRBV7-8	CASSSRRGTEAFF	TGTGCCAGCAGCTCCCGACGTGGCACTGAAGCTTTCTTT
NA	TRBJ2-7	NA	TRBV6-5	CASSPDRISYEQYF	TGTGCCAGCAGTCCAGACAGGATTTCCTACGAGCAGTACTTC
NA	TRBJ1-5	NA	TRBV2	CASQGGGDQPQHF	TGTGCCAGCCAAGGGGGGGGCGATCAGCCCCAGCATTTT
once	TRBJ1-2	NA	TRBV6-1	CASSSGQNVNYGYTF	TGTGCCAGCAGTTCAGGACAGAACGTAAACTATGGCTACACCTTC
NA	TRBJ2-5	NA	TRBV2	CASSGTGKETQYF	TGTGCCAGCAGTGGGACGGGAAAAGAGACCCAGTACTTC